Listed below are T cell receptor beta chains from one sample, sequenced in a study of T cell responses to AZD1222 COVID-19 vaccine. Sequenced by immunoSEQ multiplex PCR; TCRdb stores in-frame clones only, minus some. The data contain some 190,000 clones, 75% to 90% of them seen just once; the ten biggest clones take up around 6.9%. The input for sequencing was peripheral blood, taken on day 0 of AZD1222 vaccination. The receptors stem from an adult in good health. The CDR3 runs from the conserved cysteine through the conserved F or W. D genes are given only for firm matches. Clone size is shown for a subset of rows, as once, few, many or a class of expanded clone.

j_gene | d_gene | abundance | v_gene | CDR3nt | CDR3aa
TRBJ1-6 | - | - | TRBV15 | TGTGCCACCAGCAACGGGGGGACTAATTCACCCCTCCACTTT | CATSNGGTNSPLHF
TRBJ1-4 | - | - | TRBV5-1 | TGCGCCAGCAGCTTGGGATCGGCAGGGAGCAATGAAAAACTGTTTTTT | CASSLGSAGSNEKLFF
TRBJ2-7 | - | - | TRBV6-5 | TGTGCCAGCAGTTACTCACAGGGGGGGGCCTACGAGCAGTACTTC | CASSYSQGGAYEQYF
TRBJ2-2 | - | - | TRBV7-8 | TGTGCCAGCAGGAGGACACAAAACACCGGGGAGCTGTTTTTT | CASRRTQNTGELFF
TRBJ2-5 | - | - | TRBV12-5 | TGTGCTAGTGGAACGTTGTCAGGAGAGACCCAGTACTTC | CASGTLSGETQYF
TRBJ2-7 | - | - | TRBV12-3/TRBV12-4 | TGTGCCAGCAGTTCTATAACCTACGAGCAGTACTTC | CASSSITYEQYF
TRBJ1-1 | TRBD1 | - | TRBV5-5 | TGTGCCAGCAGCCCCCGACAGGGAAGGATGAACACTGAAGCTTTCTTT | CASSPRQGRMNTEAFF
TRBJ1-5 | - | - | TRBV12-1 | TGTGCCAGCAGCTTTGCCGGGACAGGGTCAAGCAATCAGCCCCAGCATTTT | CASSFAGTGSSNQPQHF
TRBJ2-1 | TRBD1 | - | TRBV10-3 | TGTGCCATTTGGACAGGGCGATCCTACAATGAGCAGTTCTTC | CAIWTGRSYNEQFF
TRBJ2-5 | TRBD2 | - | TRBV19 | TGTGCCAGTAGTATAGGGAGACTAGCAGAGACCCAGTACTTC | CASSIGRLAETQYF
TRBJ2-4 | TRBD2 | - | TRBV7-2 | TGTGCCAGCAGCCCGGGGACTAGCGGGAGCTGGAAAAACATTCAGTACTTC | CASSPGTSGSWKNIQYF
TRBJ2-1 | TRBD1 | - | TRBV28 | TGTGCCAGCAGGAGGACAGGGGGTTTAGGTGAGCAGTTCTTC | CASRRTGGLGEQFF
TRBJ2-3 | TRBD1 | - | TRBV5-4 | TGTGCCAGCAGCAAGGGACAGGGTACGAGGACTAGCACAGATACGCAGTATTTT | CASSKGQGTRTSTDTQYF
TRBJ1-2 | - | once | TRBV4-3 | TGCGCCAGCAGCCTCGAACAGGGCTCCTTCTATGGCTACACCTTC | CASSLEQGSFYGYTF
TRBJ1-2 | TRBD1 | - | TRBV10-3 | TGTGCCATCAGTCCCGGGACAGACGAGCGCTACACCTTC | CAISPGTDERYTF
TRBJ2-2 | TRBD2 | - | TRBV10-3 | TGTGCCATCACTGGGGGGGAGAACACCGGGGAGCTGTTTTTT | CAITGGENTGELFF
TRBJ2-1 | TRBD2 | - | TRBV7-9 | TGTGCCAGCAGCCCAGGAGCGGGGGGGCCGTGGAATGAGCAGTTCTTC | CASSPGAGGPWNEQFF
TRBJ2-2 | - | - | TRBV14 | TGTGCCAGCAGCCACTCCGGCATTAGCCTGTCGAACACCGGGGAGCTGTTTTTT | CASSHSGISLSNTGELFF
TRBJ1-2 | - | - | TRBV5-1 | TGCGCCAGCAGCTTTGATTTGGGGGCTAACTATGGCTACACCTTC | CASSFDLGANYGYTF
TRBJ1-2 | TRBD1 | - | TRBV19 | TGTGCCAGTAGACGACAGGGGTTAGCTGCCTATGGCTACACCTTC | CASRRQGLAAYGYTF
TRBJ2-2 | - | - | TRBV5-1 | TGCGCCAGCAGCTTGGGTAACGCGGGTACCGGGGAGCTGTTTTTT | CASSLGNAGTGELFF
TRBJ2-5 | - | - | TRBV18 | TGTGCCAGCTCACAAGGGCCCTTTCAAGAGGGACAAGAGACCCAGTACTTC | CASSQGPFQEGQETQYF
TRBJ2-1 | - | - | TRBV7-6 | TGTGCCAGCAGCTCATTACAGGGTCCTCGTTACAATGAGCAGTTCTTC | CASSSLQGPRYNEQFF
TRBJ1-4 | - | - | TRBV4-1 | TGCGCCAGCAGTCTTACGGGACGGACAACGGAAAAACTGTTTTTT | CASSLTGRTTEKLFF
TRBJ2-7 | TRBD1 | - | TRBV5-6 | TGTGCCAGCAGCCGAGGACAGGGGTCAAGCGAGCAGTACTTC | CASSRGQGSSEQYF
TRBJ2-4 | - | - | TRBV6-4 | TGTGCCAGCAGTGAGTCCGCGCAAAACATTCAGTACTTC | CASSESAQNIQYF
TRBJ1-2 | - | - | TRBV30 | TGTGCCTGGAACCGGGACACCTACTATGGCTACACCTTC | CAWNRDTYYGYTF
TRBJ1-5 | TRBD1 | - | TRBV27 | TGTGCCAGCAGTCCCCGGGACAGGGTCATTCCCCAGCATTTT | CASSPRDRVIPQHF
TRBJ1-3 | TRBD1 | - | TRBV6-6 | TGTGCCAGCAGTTACTCGACAGGGGATGGAAACACCATATATTTT | CASSYSTGDGNTIYF
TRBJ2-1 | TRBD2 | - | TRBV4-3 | TGCGCCAGCAGCCAAGGCTGGCTAGCGGGGGCCCAGATCTACAATGAGCAGTTCTTC | CASSQGWLAGAQIYNEQFF
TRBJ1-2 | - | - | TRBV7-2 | TGTGCCAGCAGCTTAGTGGGGGGAATAGTCGACTATGGCTACACCTTC | CASSLVGGIVDYGYTF
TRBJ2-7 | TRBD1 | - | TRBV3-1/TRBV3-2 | TGTGCCAGCAGCCAAGGTTACCGGGACAGGGAACGCGAGCAGTACTTC | CASSQGYRDREREQYF
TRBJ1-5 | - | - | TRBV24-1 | TGTGCCACCAGTGATGGGGCAGGGTATAGCAATCAGCCCCAGCATTTT | CATSDGAGYSNQPQHF
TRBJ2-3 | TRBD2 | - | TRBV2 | TGTGCCAGCAGTGAAGGGGGGGGTTCAGATACGCAGTATTTT | CASSEGGGSDTQYF